The entry below gives a single TCR beta chain sequence along with its context. The authors' processing: Quantification of nucleated cells was approximated via reference gene primer amplification. Profiling relied on immunoSEQ multiplex PCR, and the TCRdb table lists in-frame clones only, not all of them. The V and J calls and clone size come from that table; D and trimming were worked out from the DNA. This sample carries roughly 150,000 clones, roughly nine tenths of them seen once, and the ten largest clones take approximately 4%. The data derive from a study of blood T cell repertoires in COVID-19. Study background: Samples representing acute and convalescent COVID-19 were sourced from the United States, Italy and Spain. Sources were T cells, B-cell-depleted T cells, or PBMCs; the material itself was cDNA or gDNA.

The CDR3 sequence is 14 residues long. Germline V gene lookup returns CDR1 MNHEY and CDR2 SVGAGI. V was cut by 2 bases and J by 4 bases, with 12 bases left in between. V is TRBV6-5 and J is TRBJ2-7, with a possible D match to TRBD2 (6 bases). Sequences were obtained from peripheral blood. This receptor was identified in a woman in her 70s with acute or convalescent COVID-19. The chain's CDR3 is CASSYGGEPYEQYF. The CDR3 coding sequence is TGTGCCAGCAGTTACGGCGGGGAACCATACGAGCAGTACTTC.